Listed below are T cell receptor beta chains from one sample, sequenced in a study of regulatory T cells in long-lasting Graves disease. MiXCR was run by TCRdb on the multiplex PCR reads, yielding one entry per CDR3 protein. The data contain about 290,000 distinct CDR3 sequences, 20% to 25% of them singletons. The starting material was peripheral blood mononuclear cells (PBMCs), obtained when the disease was refractory, from a patient treated with antithyroid drugs. The receptors here all came from a female donor with Graves disease. Each CDR3 is given with its conserved first and last residue. D genes are given only for firm matches. Clone sizes are given selectively: once, few, many, or a class where the clone is expanded.

d_call	clone_size	v_call	j_call	cdr3_aa	cdr3_nt
.	.	TRBV7-2	TRBJ2-7	CASSLEQDTYEQYF	TGTGCCAGCAGCTTAGAACAGGACACCTACGAGCAGTACTTC
.	.	TRBV18	TRBJ2-4	CASSPSTGTKNIQYF	TGTGCCAGCTCACCGTCGACAGGAACCAAAAACATTCAGTACTTC
TRBD1	.	TRBV19	TRBJ2-7	CASSPGSGGSYEQYF	TGTGCCAGTAGTCCGGGGTCAGGGGGCTCCTACGAGCAGTACTTC
.	many	TRBV25-1	TRBJ2-4	CASSEFMGGGAKNIQYF	TGTGCCAGCAGTGAGTTCATGGGAGGGGGAGCCAAAAACATTCAGTACTTC
TRBD1	many	TRBV5-1	TRBJ2-2	CASNPRTGGDTGELFF	TGCGCCAGCAACCCCCGGACAGGGGGCGATACCGGGGAGCTGTTTTTT
TRBD2	.	TRBV10-2	TRBJ2-7	CASSAEAAGGAHEQYF	TGCGCCAGCAGTGCCGAGGCGGCGGGAGGGGCCCACGAGCAGTACTTC
TRBD1	many	TRBV11-1	TRBJ1-2	CASSLSGTGIYGYTF	TGTGCCAGCAGCTTAAGCGGGACAGGGATCTATGGCTACACCTTC
.	many	TRBV5-1	TRBJ1-1	CASSLKGDTEAFF	TGTGCCAGCAGCCTTAAAGGAGACACTGAAGCTTTCTTT
TRBD1	.	TRBV29-1	TRBJ2-5	CSARGFQETQYF	TGCAGCGCCAGGGGGTTCCAAGAGACCCAGTACTTC
.	.	TRBV27	TRBJ2-2	CATREGITGELFF	TGTGCCACCAGAGAGGGGATCACCGGGGAGCTGTTTTTT
TRBD2	.	TRBV6-1	TRBJ2-1	CASLGTSGSLNEQFF	TGTGCCAGCCTAGGGACTAGCGGGAGTTTAAATGAGCAGTTCTTC
TRBD1	.	TRBV9	TRBJ1-2	CASSPPGTAFYGYTF	TGTGCCAGCAGCCCGCCCGGGACAGCATTCTATGGCTACACCTTC
.	few	TRBV6-1	TRBJ2-1	CASFGPGNNEQFF	TGTGCCAGCTTTGGGCCGGGTAACAATGAGCAGTTCTTC
TRBD1	many	TRBV7-9	TRBJ1-2	CASEGLDRAYGYTF	TGTGCCAGCGAAGGACTAGACAGGGCCTATGGCTACACCTTC
TRBD2	few	TRBV2	TRBJ2-2	CASSVGLGSGELFF	TGTGCCAGCAGTGTGGGACTAGGCAGCGGGGAGCTGTTTTTT
.	many	TRBV6-2/TRBV6-3	TRBJ2-7	CASSSQGPLHEQYF	TGTGCCAGCAGTTCACAGGGCCCTCTCCACGAGCAGTACTTC
.	.	TRBV10-3	TRBJ1-1	CAICDGSTEAFF	TGTGCCATCTGTGATGGCAGCACTGAAGCTTTCTTT
.	.	TRBV9	TRBJ2-7	CASSVALGAYEQYF	TGTGCCAGCAGCGTAGCTCTGGGGGCCTACGAGCAGTACTTC
.	.	TRBV20-1	TRBJ2-6	CSARDFGASSGANVLTF	TGCAGTGCTAGAGATTTTGGGGCCAGCTCTGGGGCCAACGTCCTGACTTTC
.	.	TRBV30	TRBJ2-2	CAFPTPTNTGELFF	TGTGCCTTTCCGACCCCAACGAACACCGGGGAGCTGTTTTTT
.	.	TRBV7-9	TRBJ2-1	CASSLLGGSTTNNEQFF	TGTGCCAGCAGCCTCCTGGGGGGCAGCACCACCAACAATGAGCAGTTCTTC
TRBD2	.	TRBV24-1	TRBJ2-2	CATSDSYGLVNGELFF	TGTGCCACCAGTGATTCGTATGGACTAGTCAACGGGGAGCTGTTTTTT
.	.	TRBV5-1	TRBJ1-1	CASSLVAAGSTEAFF	TGCGCCAGCAGCTTGGTCGCAGCCGGGAGCACTGAAGCTTTCTTT
.	few	TRBV28	TRBJ1-5	CASSIRAGYSNQPQHF	TGTGCCAGCAGTATCAGAGCAGGATATAGCAATCAGCCCCAGCATTTT
.	few	TRBV4-2	TRBJ1-2	CASSQEPYWTAYYGYTF	TGTGCCAGCAGCCAAGAACCCTACTGGACAGCATACTATGGCTACACCTTC
.	once	TRBV30	TRBJ2-2	CAWRLGQNTGELFF	TGTGCCTGGAGGTTAGGACAGAACACCGGGGAGCTGTTTTTT
.	.	TRBV19	TRBJ2-3	CASSTVRITDTQYF	TGTGCCAGTAGTACGGTTAGAATCACAGATACGCAGTATTTT
TRBD2	few	TRBV12-3/TRBV12-4	TRBJ2-3	CASSFRLAGKDTQYF	TGTGCCAGCAGTTTTCGCCTAGCGGGAAAGGATACGCAGTATTTT
TRBD2	.	TRBV7-9	TRBJ2-7	CASSPGTSDGVYEQYF	TGTGCCAGCAGCCCCGGGACTAGCGATGGGGTATACGAGCAGTACTTC
.	.	TRBV19	TRBJ2-5	CASSIMLDLETRYF	TGTGCCAGTAGTATTATGCTGGACCTAGAGACCCGGTACTTC
.	many	TRBV27	TRBJ1-6	CAAGEGGGESPLHF	TGTGCCGCCGGGGAGGGGGGGGGAGAGTCACCCCTCCACTTT